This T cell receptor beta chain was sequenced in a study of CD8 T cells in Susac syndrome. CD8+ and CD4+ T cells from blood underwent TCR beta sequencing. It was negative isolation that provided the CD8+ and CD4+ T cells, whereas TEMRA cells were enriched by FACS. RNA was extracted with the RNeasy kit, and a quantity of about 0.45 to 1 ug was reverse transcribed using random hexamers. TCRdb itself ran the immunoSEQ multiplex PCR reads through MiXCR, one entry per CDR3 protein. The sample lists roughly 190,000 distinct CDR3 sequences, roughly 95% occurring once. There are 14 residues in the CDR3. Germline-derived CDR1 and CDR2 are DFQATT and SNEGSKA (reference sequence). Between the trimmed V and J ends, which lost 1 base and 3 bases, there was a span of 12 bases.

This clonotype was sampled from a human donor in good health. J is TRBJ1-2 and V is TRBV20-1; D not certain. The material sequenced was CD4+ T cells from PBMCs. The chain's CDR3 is CSARASGSYYGYTF. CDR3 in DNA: TGCAGTGCTAGAGCTTCTGGGTCTTACTATGGCTACACCTTC.